This T cell receptor beta chain was sequenced in a study of blood T cell repertoires in COVID-19. At the level of the study: Sites in the United States, Italy and Spain provided acute and convalescent COVID-19 samples.

In the original workflow: Estimation of nucleated cell counts was performed using reference gene primer amplification. Some clones are missing from TCRdb's copy, which holds only in-frame ones; the method was immunoSEQ multiplex PCR. That table gives V, J and clone size, and the DNA gave D and trimming. This sample has 150,000 to 180,000 clones, with just under 85% found just once. This clone was observed a single time. This CDR3 spans 13 amino acids. V was pared by 0 bases and J by 2 bases, with 4 bases between. CDR1 and CDR2 from the germline V gene are SGHDN and FVKESK. V is TRBV14 and J is TRBJ2-5; the D is unclear. The sample was peripheral blood. This clonotype originated in a woman aged 55-70 years with acute or convalescent COVID-19. CDR3 sequence (DNA): TGTGCCAGCAGCCAAGACAGGCAAGAGACCCAGTACTTC. This encodes CASSQDRQETQYF.